Sequencing of this TCR beta chain was carried out in a study of T cell responses to AZD1222 COVID-19 vaccine (dated by TCRdb to about 2021). In terms of the full investigation: A total of under 250 trial participants underwent TCR sequencing, of whom about 200 had received two doses of AZD1222 and some 26 had received two doses of the MenACWY control vaccine. Trial participants were enrolled by age into subgroups of 18-55, 56-69 and 70-plus years, and 148, 28 and 57 TCR-sequenced participants, respectively, were included in these subgroups. The full study reports these points: Conclusions about previously exposed vaccinees are limited because only six or seven AZD1222 recipients were SARS-CoV-2 seropositive at baseline. The whole spike protein was spanned by vaccine-associated CD4 TCRs, and dominant responses were seen in regions 160-218 and 743-854. After two AZD1222 doses, both the breadth and the depth of spike-specific TCRs were significantly higher than at day 0 and than in MenACWY recipients. In the small 56-69-year group, the increase in depth fell short of significance, most likely because of low power. Because no day 14 peak-response samples were available, repertoires were characterized only after the peak T cell response. Reportedly, almost half of the unique spike-specific TCRs recognized epitopes lying outside the regions that are mutated in the B.1.351 and B.1.1.7 variants. Participants were mostly white British, with more females than males. The authors suggested clonal diversity may have been underestimated.

This specimen's time point label, interpreted: about 28 days (+/-7) after the second vaccine dose. This specimen's treatment or condition label, per the study, means: meningococcal conjugate vaccine given as trial control. The vaccinee samples were drawn from two UK trials, COV001 and COV002, one of which was a single-blind randomized controlled phase 2/3 trial testing AZD1222 (ChAdOx1 nCoV-19) in healthy adults. Trial participant PBMC samples were collected at day 0 and day 28 after the second dose for TCRbeta chain sequencing. The CDR3 regions of human TCRbeta chains were analyzed by immunosequencing. The source study handled its data this way. Repertoire TCRs were checked for matches against a reference library of SARS-CoV-2-specific TCRs that had been generated using the MIRA antigen-specificity platform. Breadth meant the fraction of unique TCRs that were SARS-CoV-2-associated, whereas depth meant the fraction of total T cells that were SARS-CoV-2-associated. Using the MIRA data, every spike-specific TCR was mapped to the spike region that the TCR reacted to and assigned to either a CD4 or a CD8 class. Log10-transformed breadth and depth values were compared by one-way ANOVA with Sidak's multiple comparisons tests. Held by TCRdb, this immuneACCESS table contains in-frame sequences only and omits some clones. Under half of the omission traces to an unresolved V gene where checked; the cause of the rest is unknown. D and trimming come from the DNA, and the V and J calls and clone size come from that table. For this sample there are roughly 180,000 clones; approximately 92% appear just once. Together, the top ten hold under 1.1% of the sample.

The cysteine opens and the phenylalanine closes a CDR3 of 14 amino acids. The only DNA kept is the CDR3, 42 bases in frame from the first base. V loses 3 bases of germline sequence and J loses 6 bases, and the interval between the two ends is 12 bases. CDR1 SGHTA and CDR2 FQGNSA are derived from the germline V gene. In the case of this clone: What this receptor recognizes is not known. No much larger clone exists at a distance of one base, and base qualities are not known.

This receptor was identified in an adult who received the MenACWY meningococcal vaccine as a control. The rearranged segments are TRBV7-2 and TRBJ1-5, with the D gene too uncertain to name. The source material was peripheral blood, sampled 28 days after the second dose of the MenACWY control vaccine. The nucleotide sequence reads TGTGCCAGCAGCTTGGCAACGGGGAGTCAGCCCCAGCATTTT. The translation is CASSLATGSQPQHF.